A single T cell receptor (beta chain) is shown here with its context. This entry belongs to a study of long-term antiretroviral therapy in people with HIV. CDR1 and CDR2 (germline): SGHTA, FQGNSA. Trimming left V 5 bases short and J 2 bases short, with 13 bases between. This CDR3 is built from 15 residues. The United States was where all participants with HIV were treated. Run at survey level, the immunoSEQ assay was version v3.0. Using immunoSEQ multiplex PCR, the repertoire was profiled, and TCRdb retains in-frame clones only, with some absent. The table has over 9,000 clones, around 73% seen once. This sample comprised unsorted PBMCs, obtained 0.4 years before starting antiretroviral therapy. The chain has TRBV7-2 and TRBJ2-1, with D possibly TRBD2 on 6 matching bases. This clonotype was sampled from a young man with HIV. CDR3: CASSPRRDPYNEQFF. The CDR3 DNA sequence: TGTGCCAGCAGCCCAAGGCGGGACCCCTACAATGAGCAGTTCTTC.